Listed below are T cell receptor beta chains from one sample, sequenced in a study of Ad26.COV2.S vaccination and SARS-CoV-2 variants. Measured with immunoSEQ multiplex PCR; TCRdb has only the in-frame clones, and not every one. The data show 150,000 to 200,000 clones, around 88% seen once. The input for sequencing was peripheral blood, taken after recovery from COVID-19. Receptors were obtained from a human donor who had recovered from COVID-19. The CDR3 runs from the conserved cysteine through the conserved F or W. Each record gives: D gene, clone size, V gene, J gene, CDR3 protein, CDR3 DNA. The D gene is left open where the match is weak. Some rows mark clone size as missing; the rest say once, few, many or name a class of expanded clone.

d_gene: .; abundance: .; v_gene: TRBV7-9; j_gene: TRBJ2-7; CDR3aa: CASSWSSAAYEQYF; CDR3nt: TGTGCCAGCAGCTGGTCTTCAGCGGCTTACGAGCAGTACTTC
d_gene: TRBD2; abundance: .; v_gene: TRBV6-4; j_gene: TRBJ2-1; CDR3aa: CASSVTSAREQFF; CDR3nt: TGTGCCAGCAGTGTTACTAGCGCACGTGAGCAGTTCTTC
d_gene: .; abundance: .; v_gene: TRBV21-1; j_gene: TRBJ1-6; CDR3aa: CASNVGGGFTLHF; CDR3nt: TGTGCCAGCAACGTAGGAGGAGGTTTCACCCTCCACTTT
d_gene: .; abundance: .; v_gene: TRBV9; j_gene: TRBJ2-7; CDR3aa: CASSPQLSVNEQYF; CDR3nt: TGTGCCAGCAGCCCCCAGTTGAGCGTCAACGAGCAGTACTTC
d_gene: .; abundance: .; v_gene: TRBV5-1; j_gene: TRBJ1-2; CDR3aa: CASSLTANYGYTF; CDR3nt: TGCGCCAGCAGCTTAACAGCCAACTATGGCTACACCTTC
d_gene: TRBD1; abundance: few; v_gene: TRBV11-3; j_gene: TRBJ2-6; CDR3aa: CASSLGGTGRNGANVLTF; CDR3nt: TGTGCCAGCAGCTTAGGAGGGACAGGGAGGAATGGGGCCAACGTCCTGACTTTC
d_gene: .; abundance: .; v_gene: TRBV6-5; j_gene: TRBJ2-7; CDR3aa: CASMEGRTGQYF; CDR3nt: TGTGCCAGCATGGAGGGGCGGACAGGACAGTACTTC
d_gene: .; abundance: .; v_gene: TRBV2; j_gene: TRBJ2-5; CDR3aa: CASSEDNGETQYF; CDR3nt: TGTGCCAGCAGTGAGGATAACGGGGAGACCCAGTACTTC
d_gene: TRBD1; abundance: .; v_gene: TRBV5-1; j_gene: TRBJ1-5; CDR3aa: CASSLGGTGHQPQHF; CDR3nt: TGCGCCAGCAGCTTGGGTGGGACAGGTCATCAGCCCCAGCATTTT
d_gene: TRBD2; abundance: .; v_gene: TRBV3-1/TRBV3-2; j_gene: TRBJ2-1; CDR3aa: CASSLTSGGAIEQFF; CDR3nt: TGTGCCAGCAGCCTAACTAGCGGGGGGGCCATTGAGCAGTTCTTC
d_gene: .; abundance: .; v_gene: TRBV2; j_gene: TRBJ2-1; CDR3aa: CASSDWWGGYNEQFF; CDR3nt: TGTGCCAGCAGTGACTGGTGGGGAGGCTACAATGAGCAGTTCTTC
d_gene: TRBD2; abundance: .; v_gene: TRBV7-3; j_gene: TRBJ2-1; CDR3aa: CASSRDGTGGEQFF; CDR3nt: TGTGCCAGCAGCCGAGACGGAACGGGAGGTGAGCAGTTCTTC
d_gene: TRBD1; abundance: .; v_gene: TRBV19; j_gene: TRBJ1-1; CDR3aa: CASRQQGKNTEAFF; CDR3nt: TGTGCCAGTAGGCAACAGGGGAAAAACACTGAAGCTTTCTTT
d_gene: TRBD1; abundance: .; v_gene: TRBV6-5; j_gene: TRBJ1-3; CDR3aa: CASYSPGQGENTIYF; CDR3nt: TGTGCCAGCTACTCCCCGGGACAGGGCGAAAACACCATATATTTT
d_gene: .; abundance: .; v_gene: TRBV15; j_gene: TRBJ1-4; CDR3aa: CATSTAATNEKLFF; CDR3nt: TGTGCCACCAGCACTGCAGCAACTAATGAAAAACTGTTTTTT
d_gene: .; abundance: .; v_gene: TRBV3-1/TRBV3-2; j_gene: TRBJ2-3; CDR3aa: CASSQGSQRVTDTQYF; CDR3nt: TGTGCCAGCAGCCAAGGTAGTCAGCGGGTAACAGATACGCAGTATTTT
d_gene: TRBD2; abundance: .; v_gene: TRBV29-1; j_gene: TRBJ2-5; CDR3aa: CSVDPLGVAGRQETQYF; CDR3nt: TGCAGCGTTGACCCACTGGGAGTAGCGGGAAGACAAGAGACCCAGTACTTC
d_gene: TRBD2; abundance: .; v_gene: TRBV6-2/TRBV6-3; j_gene: TRBJ2-5; CDR3aa: CASSRLAGGRETQYF; CDR3nt: TGTGCCAGCAGCCGACTAGCGGGGGGGAGAGAGACCCAGTACTTC
d_gene: TRBD1; abundance: .; v_gene: TRBV19; j_gene: TRBJ1-5; CDR3aa: CASSIAGQGGQPQHF; CDR3nt: TGTGCCAGTAGTATAGCCGGACAGGGCGGTCAGCCCCAGCATTTT
d_gene: TRBD2; abundance: .; v_gene: TRBV30; j_gene: TRBJ2-1; CDR3aa: CAWRVAGGNEQFF; CDR3nt: TGTGCCTGGAGGGTAGCGGGAGGCAATGAGCAGTTCTTC
d_gene: .; abundance: .; v_gene: TRBV9; j_gene: TRBJ2-2; CDR3aa: CASSVQGGITGELFF; CDR3nt: TGTGCCAGCAGCGTTCAGGGGGGCATCACCGGGGAGCTGTTTTTT
d_gene: TRBD1; abundance: .; v_gene: TRBV11-1; j_gene: TRBJ2-7; CDR3aa: CASSSMTGNYEQYF; CDR3nt: TGTGCCAGCAGCTCCATGACAGGGAACTACGAGCAGTACTTC
d_gene: .; abundance: .; v_gene: TRBV7-9; j_gene: TRBJ2-4; CDR3aa: CASSLAGTGKNIQYF; CDR3nt: TGTGCCAGCAGCTTAGCGGGTACGGGCAAAAACATTCAGTACTTC
d_gene: .; abundance: .; v_gene: TRBV7-9; j_gene: TRBJ1-1; CDR3aa: CASSLIAPMGVSEAFF; CDR3nt: TGTGCCAGCAGCTTAATCGCCCCAATGGGGGTCTCTGAAGCTTTCTTT
d_gene: .; abundance: few; v_gene: TRBV27; j_gene: TRBJ2-2; CDR3aa: CASSLSRGAGELFF; CDR3nt: TGTGCCAGCAGTTTATCGAGAGGGGCCGGGGAGCTGTTTTTT
d_gene: TRBD1; abundance: .; v_gene: TRBV6-1; j_gene: TRBJ2-4; CDR3aa: CASSEITGGLIQYF; CDR3nt: TGTGCCAGCAGTGAAATCACAGGGGGCTTAATTCAGTACTTC
d_gene: TRBD1; abundance: .; v_gene: TRBV19; j_gene: TRBJ2-5; CDR3aa: CASSNLQGVGETQYF; CDR3nt: TGTGCCAGTAGTAACCTGCAGGGGGTCGGGGAGACCCAGTACTTC
d_gene: TRBD1; abundance: .; v_gene: TRBV2; j_gene: TRBJ1-2; CDR3aa: CASSGDSGYTF; CDR3nt: TGTGCCAGCAGTGGGGACAGCGGCTACACCTTC
d_gene: TRBD2; abundance: .; v_gene: TRBV29-1; j_gene: TRBJ2-3; CDR3aa: CSLGLAATDTQYF; CDR3nt: TGCAGCTTGGGACTAGCGGCCACAGATACGCAGTATTTT
d_gene: .; abundance: .; v_gene: TRBV7-9; j_gene: TRBJ1-1; CDR3aa: CASSLGQGSTEAFF; CDR3nt: TGTGCCAGCAGCTTGGGGCAGGGGAGTACTGAAGCTTTCTTT
d_gene: TRBD2; abundance: few; v_gene: TRBV4-1; j_gene: TRBJ2-7; CDR3aa: CASSQDTQRGGLYEQYF; CDR3nt: TGCGCCAGCAGCCAAGACACCCAGCGGGGGGGCCTTTACGAGCAGTACTTC
d_gene: .; abundance: .; v_gene: TRBV5-1; j_gene: TRBJ1-6; CDR3aa: CASRISPLHF; CDR3nt: TGCGCCAGCAGAATATCACCCCTCCACTTT
d_gene: .; abundance: .; v_gene: TRBV28; j_gene: TRBJ2-2; CDR3aa: CASTNEIGWDTYTGELFF; CDR3nt: TGTGCCAGCACCAATGAGATAGGTTGGGACACCTATACCGGGGAGCTGTTTTTT
d_gene: .; abundance: once; v_gene: TRBV5-8; j_gene: TRBJ1-5; CDR3aa: CASSRERWGASNQPQHF; CDR3nt: TGTGCCAGCAGCCGTGAGAGGTGGGGAGCAAGCAATCAGCCCCAGCATTTT
d_gene: TRBD1; abundance: .; v_gene: TRBV7-3; j_gene: TRBJ1-1; CDR3aa: CASSPDRGRMSTEAFF; CDR3nt: TGTGCCAGCAGCCCGGACAGGGGGCGCATGAGCACTGAAGCTTTCTTT
d_gene: .; abundance: .; v_gene: TRBV30; j_gene: TRBJ1-1; CDR3aa: CAWRRLQAPVTEAFF; CDR3nt: TGTGCCTGGAGACGTCTACAGGCGCCGGTCACTGAAGCTTTCTTT
d_gene: .; abundance: .; v_gene: TRBV28; j_gene: TRBJ1-1; CDR3aa: CASRPPTQGMAFF; CDR3nt: TGTGCCAGCAGACCCCCCACACAGGGTATGGCTTTCTTT
d_gene: TRBD2; abundance: .; v_gene: TRBV5-6; j_gene: TRBJ2-7; CDR3aa: CASSLGGGGSYYEQYF; CDR3nt: TGTGCCAGCAGCTTGGGAGGCGGGGGGTCTTACTACGAGCAGTACTTC
d_gene: .; abundance: .; v_gene: TRBV11-2; j_gene: TRBJ1-6; CDR3aa: CASSFGPPRLLGSPLHF; CDR3nt: TGTGCCAGCAGCTTTGGCCCCCCGCGTCTCTTGGGTTCACCCCTCCACTTT
d_gene: .; abundance: .; v_gene: TRBV28; j_gene: TRBJ1-1; CDR3aa: CASSSYQGVTEAFF; CDR3nt: TGTGCCAGCAGCTCCTACCAGGGAGTCACTGAAGCTTTCTTT
d_gene: .; abundance: .; v_gene: TRBV18; j_gene: TRBJ1-1; CDR3aa: CASSPPLRGGTEAFF; CDR3nt: TGTGCCAGCTCACCACCGCTCAGGGGAGGCACTGAAGCTTTCTTT
d_gene: .; abundance: .; v_gene: TRBV2; j_gene: TRBJ1-6; CDR3aa: CASSAGDSPLHF; CDR3nt: TGTGCCAGCAGTGCGGGGGATTCACCCCTCCACTTT
d_gene: TRBD1; abundance: .; v_gene: TRBV7-9; j_gene: TRBJ1-6; CDR3aa: CASRPRDRVNSPLHF; CDR3nt: TGTGCCAGCAGACCAAGGGACAGGGTGAATTCACCCCTCCACTTT
d_gene: TRBD1; abundance: .; v_gene: TRBV19; j_gene: TRBJ2-6; CDR3aa: CASRQGAAGANVLTF; CDR3nt: TGTGCCAGTCGACAGGGGGCGGCTGGGGCCAACGTCCTGACTTTC
d_gene: .; abundance: .; v_gene: TRBV2; j_gene: TRBJ2-4; CDR3aa: CASSYRVTKNIQYF; CDR3nt: TGTGCCAGCAGCTACAGGGTGACCAAAAACATTCAGTACTTC
d_gene: TRBD2; abundance: .; v_gene: TRBV7-6; j_gene: TRBJ2-1; CDR3aa: CASSLAGTIGNEQFF; CDR3nt: TGTGCCAGCAGCTTAGCAGGGACTATCGGCAATGAGCAGTTCTTC